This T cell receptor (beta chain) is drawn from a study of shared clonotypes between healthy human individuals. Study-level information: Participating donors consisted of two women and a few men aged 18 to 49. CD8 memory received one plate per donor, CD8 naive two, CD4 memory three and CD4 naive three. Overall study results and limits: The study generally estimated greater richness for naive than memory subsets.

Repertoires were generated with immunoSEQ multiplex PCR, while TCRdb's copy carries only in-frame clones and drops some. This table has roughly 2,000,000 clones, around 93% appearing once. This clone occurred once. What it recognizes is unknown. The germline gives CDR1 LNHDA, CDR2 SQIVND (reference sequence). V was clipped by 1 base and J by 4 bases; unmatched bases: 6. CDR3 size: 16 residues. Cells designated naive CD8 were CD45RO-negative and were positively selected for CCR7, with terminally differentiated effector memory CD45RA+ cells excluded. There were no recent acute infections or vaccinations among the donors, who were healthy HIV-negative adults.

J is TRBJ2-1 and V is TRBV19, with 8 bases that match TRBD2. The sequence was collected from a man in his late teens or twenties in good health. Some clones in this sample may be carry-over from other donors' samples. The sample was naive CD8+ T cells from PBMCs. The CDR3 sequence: CASSIGTSGGYNEQFF. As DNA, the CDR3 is TGTGCCAGTAGTATAGGAACTAGCGGAGGGTACAATGAGCAGTTCTTC. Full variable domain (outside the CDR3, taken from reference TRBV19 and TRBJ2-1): DGGITQSPKYLFRKEGQNVTLSCEQNLNHDAMYWYRQDPGQGLRLIYYSQIVNDFQKGDIAEGYSVSREKKESFPLTVTSAQKNPTAFYLCASSIGTSGGYNEQFFGPGTRLTVL.